Each of the 22 T cell receptor beta chains below was sequenced from the same sample in a study of identical twins (dated by TCRdb to 2016 to 2017). The library was made by 5' RACE. The listed sequencing device is Illumina HiSeq 2000. The public sequencing data were trimmed at Q25 with fastp and processed into clonotypes with MiXCR by TCRdb, which kept only in-frame beta chains. Here each entry gathers all rows of one CDR3 protein and keeps the most common genes and DNA. This sample is represented by about 530,000 distinct CDR3 sequences; more than 20% of them were singletons. The ten largest clones capture around 0.47% of the sample. In addition, the sample was reused for a study of yellow fever vaccine responses in identical twins.

Input material: CD4+ T cells sorted from blood. The receptors originated from a woman younger than 30 in good health.

This rearrangement joins TRBV12-3 or TRBV12-4 to TRBJ2-5, with D tentatively TRBD2 (6 bases). Trimming took off 3 bases at V and 1 base at J, with 18 bases between the two ends. The CDR3 spans 17 residues. In DNA form, the CDR3 reads TGTGCCAGCAGTTTCGGCTTAGGCGGGGCCCTCCAAGAGACCCAGTACTTC. Protein product: CASSFGLGGALQETQYF.

This clonotype was seen a handful of times. This chain uses TRBV18 with TRBJ2-1; tentative D call: TRBD2 (6 bases). The CDR3 is 17 residues long. Trimming left V 0 bases short and J 6 bases short, with 18 bases between. Germline V gene sequence: CDR1 KGHSH, CDR2 LQKENI. The CDR3 protein is CASSPPLKLAEVNEQFF. The DNA of the CDR3 is TGTGCCAGCTCACCACCGTTAAAACTAGCCGAGGTCAATGAGCAGTTCTTC.

This chain connects TRBV28 to TRBJ2-1, with TRBD2 matching 9 bases. CDR3 size: 17 residues. CDR1 is MDHEN, CDR2 SYDVKM, per germline. J was trimmed by 3 bases and V by 3 bases; bases with no gene match: 9. CDR3 loop: CASSFLDSAGGYNEQFF. Written as DNA, the CDR3 is TGTGCCAGCAGTTTTCTTGACTCAGCGGGAGGCTACAATGAGCAGTTCTTC.

The chain joins TRBV7-9 to TRBJ2-7; D call uncertain. This CDR3 is 13 amino acids long. Trimming pared 6 bases from V and 3 bases from J, leaving 12 bases between. Germline V gene data show CDR1 as SEHNR and CDR2 as FQNEAQ (reference sequence). CDR3 nucleotides: TGTGCCAGCAGACCCGGGTCTCACTACGAGCAGTACTTC. It yields the protein CASRPGSHYEQYF.

This clonotype was detected many times. The chain combines TRBV7-8 with TRBJ2-2, with D uncertain. The CDR3 totals 12 residues. Germline loops: CDR1 SGHVS, CDR2 FQNEAQ. Between the trimmed V and J ends, which lost 5 bases and 4 bases, there was a span of 5 bases. The CDR3 loop reads CASSIRTGELFF. In DNA form, the CDR3 reads TGTGCCAGCAGCATCCGCACCGGGGAGCTGTTTTTT.

V usage is TRBV5-1 and J usage is TRBJ2-1; TRBD2 aligns across 13 bases. Trimming took 3 bases from V and 8 from J; bases not matched to a gene: 8. Germline V gene sequence: CDR1 SGHRS, CDR2 YFSETQ. CDR3 size: 16 residues. Here the CDR3 reads CASSSRLAGGLDEQFF. The CDR3 region has the DNA TGCGCCAGCAGCTCGAGACTAGCGGGAGGTTTGGATGAGCAGTTCTTC.

The rearrangement links TRBV18 to TRBJ2-2; 7 bases are shared with TRBD2. The germline gives CDR1 KGHSH, CDR2 LQKENI. The J segment lost 0 bases and the V segment lost 1 base, leaving 5 bases of the junction unmatched. The CDR3 is 17 residues long. CDR3 amino acids: CASSPQLGTTNTGELFF. For the CDR3, the DNA is TGTGCCAGCTCACCACAGTTGGGGACTACGAACACCGGGGAGCTGTTTTTT. The complete variable domain, with remaining parts taken from reference TRBV18 and TRBJ2-2, reads NAGVMQNPRHLVRRRGQEARLRCSPMKGHSHVYWYRQLPEEGLKFMVYLQKENIIDESGMPKERFSAEFPKEGPSILRIQQVVRGDSAAYFCASSPQLGTTNTGELFFGEGSRLTVL.

This clonotype came up a few times. J is TRBJ1-3 and V is TRBV20-1, with D possibly TRBD1 on 5 matching bases. Looked up from germline, CDR1 is DFQATT and CDR2 is SNEGSKA (reference sequence). The CDR3 sequence is 13 residues long. The germline V and J ends were trimmed by 3 bases and 3 bases, with 9 bases remaining between them. This chain's CDR3 is CSARGLYGNTIYF. In DNA form, the CDR3 reads TGCAGTGCTAGGGGGCTCTATGGAAACACCATATATTTT.

This sequence joins TRBV12-3 or TRBV12-4 and TRBJ2-7; perhaps D is TRBD1 or TRBD2 (7 bases each). This CDR3 comprises 14 residues. The germline V and J ends were trimmed by 6 bases and 5 bases, with 17 bases remaining between them. Here the CDR3 DNA reads TGTGCCAGCAGCTCCAGGGGGGGAAGGGACGAGCAGTACTTC. It is translated as CASSSRGGRDEQYF.

This clonotype has more than one count but fewer than ten. The V and J genes are TRBV5-1 and TRBJ2-1; D is possibly TRBD1 (6 bases). V shed 1 base and J shed 4 bases, with 12 bases lying between them. The CDR3 is made up of 15 amino acids. Looked up from germline, CDR1 is SGHRS and CDR2 is YFSETQ. CDR3 region: CASSLTGFQYNEQFF. In nucleotides, the CDR3 is TGCGCCAGCAGCTTGACAGGGTTTCAATACAATGAGCAGTTCTTC.

The CDR3 spells CASSLDRTAYNEQFF. CDR3 nucleotide sequence: TGTGCCAGCAGCTTAGACAGGACAGCTTACAATGAGCAGTTCTTC. The chain combines TRBV11-2 with TRBJ2-1; a possible D gene is TRBD1 (6 bases). Trimming cost V 0 bases and J 4 bases, with 10 bases left between them. The CDR3 is made up of 15 amino acids. Germline V gene lookup returns CDR1 SGHAT and CDR2 FQNNGV.

This chain uses TRBV18 with TRBJ1-2; D is uncertain. Germline V gives CDR1 KGHSH, CDR2 LQKENI. CDR3 size: 15 residues. V lost 3 bases and J lost 8, with 19 bases in between. In nucleotides, the CDR3 is TGTGCCAGCTCACCCGCCGCCGCCGCCCAGTGGGGCTACACCTTC. This codes for CASSPAAAAQWGYTF.

This clonotype was counted between two and nine times. The genes are TRBV12-3 or TRBV12-4 and TRBJ2-3, with D perhaps TRBD2 (6 bases). CDR3 size: 16 residues. V shed 3 bases and J shed 0 bases, with 13 bases lying between them. The CDR3 loop reads CASSFLLATSTDTQYF. The CDR3 coding sequence is TGTGCCAGCAGTTTTCTTCTAGCGACTAGCACAGATACGCAGTATTTT.

J is TRBJ2-7 and V is TRBV2; no clear D gene. Trimming stripped 4 bases from V and 6 bases from J, with 10 bases between. The V gene's germline CDR1 is SNHLY and CDR2 FYNNEI. CDR3 length equals 12 residues. The CDR3 bases are TGTGCCAGCAGTGGAGGATCGTTCGAGCAGTACTTC. Amino acids: CASSGGSFEQYF.

This chain connects TRBV12-3 or TRBV12-4 to TRBJ2-5; 9 bases fit TRBD2. The CDR3 consists of 18 residues. J gave up 0 bases and V 6 bases, and 14 bases lay outside the gene matches. CDR3 bases: TGTGCCAGCAGCCCTTGGTTAGCGGGAGTGGGATACCAAGAGACCCAGTACTTC. Its translation: CASSPWLAGVGYQETQYF.

This clonotype has more than one count but fewer than ten. V and J are TRBV6-5 and TRBJ2-1, with D tentatively TRBD2 (5 bases). V was shortened by 0 bases and J by 3 bases, with 6 bases between the two germline ends. This CDR3 contains 14 residues. From germline, CDR1 is MNHEY and CDR2 SVGAGI. The CDR3 nucleotides read TGTGCCAGCAGTTACTCGAGGGTCTACAATGAGCAGTTCTTC. The encoded protein is CASSYSRVYNEQFF.

This clonotype was seen more than once but under ten times. The chain joins TRBV3-1 to TRBJ2-1; TRBD2 agrees at 12 bases. The CDR3 contains 17 residues. The J segment lost 9 bases and the V segment lost 6 bases, leaving 15 bases of the junction unmatched. Germline CDR1 LGHDT, CDR2 YNNKEL (reference sequence). The DNA for the CDR3 is TGTGCCAGCAGTCGAGGTCTGACTAGCGGGAGCCCGGCTGAGCAGTTCTTC. It encodes CASSRGLTSGSPAEQFF.

The rearrangement links TRBV7-8 to TRBJ2-2; TRBD2 agrees at 11 bases. Germline V gives CDR1 SGHVS, CDR2 FQNEAQ. CDR3 length: 17 amino acids. V lost 3 bases and J lost 2; bases outside the gene matches: 5. CDR3 residues: CASSLGLAAVNTGELFF. Here the CDR3 DNA reads TGTGCCAGCAGCTTGGGACTAGCGGCGGTCAACACCGGGGAGCTGTTTTTT.

This clonotype was detected a few times. The V gene is TRBV12-3 or TRBV12-4, the J gene TRBJ2-1, with D possibly matching TRBD1 (6 bases). CDR3 length: 11 amino acids. The V end lost 5 bases, the J end lost 9 bases, and 8 bases lay between the germline ends. The CDR3: CASSRDTEQFF. In nucleotides, the CDR3 is TGTGCCAGCAGTCGGGACACTGAGCAGTTCTTC.

This clonotype came up a few times. The V call is TRBV5-1, the J call TRBJ1-1; D may be TRBD1 (5 bases). The germline V gene has CDR1 SGHRS and CDR2 YFSETQ. This CDR3 comprises 14 residues. V dropped 5 bases and J dropped 5 bases, with 16 bases sitting between them. CDR3 DNA: TGCGCCAGCAGTAGCAAGGGGCGAGGTACTGAAGCTTTCTTT. Translated: CASSSKGRGTEAFF.

This clonotype has ten or more counts. The gene calls are TRBV12-3 or TRBV12-4 and TRBJ1-5; D is undetermined. The CDR3 length is 13 residues. Trimming took off 6 bases at V and 2 bases at J, with 8 bases between the two ends. The CDR3 here is CASSLSGNQPQHF. CDR3 DNA sequence: TGTGCCAGCAGCCTTAGCGGCAATCAGCCCCAGCATTTT.

The table lists this clonotype with a few counts. The rearrangement links TRBV20-1 to TRBJ2-7, with unresolved D. V was shortened by 1 base and J by 0 bases, with 7 bases between the two germline ends. CDR3 length equals 13 residues. Germline assignment: CDR1 DFQATT and CDR2 SNEGSKA (reference sequence). The CDR3 DNA sequence: TGCAGTGCTAGAGTTCCGGGCTCCTACGAGCAGTACTTC. This encodes CSARVPGSYEQYF.